This entry lists 25 T cell receptor beta chains sequenced from one sample in a study of blood T cell repertoires in COVID-19 (dated by TCRdb to 2019 to 2021). Library construction relied on the immunoSEQ multiplex PCR assay. TCRdb took over this immuneACCESS table, retaining in-frame rearrangements with V and J assigned. Such tables are incomplete; in checked studies, under half of the missing clones stem from an unresolved V gene, and the remainder is unexplained. Present in this sample are about 320,000 clones, over 80% of which were seen just once. The ten largest clones represent approximately 9% of the sample. The specimen sequenced was PBMCs or T cells enriched from blood (not recorded which). These TCRs come from a woman between 18 and 30 years old who had recovered from COVID-19.

The rearrangement joins TRBV2 to TRBJ1-4, with D maybe TRBD1 (5 bases). The V gene lost 5 bases and the J gene lost 0 bases, with 13 bases spanning the gap. The V gene's germline CDR1 is SNHLY and CDR2 FYNNEI. The CDR3 consists of 16 residues. CDR3 loop: CASSLRQIATNEKLFF. CDR3 sequence (DNA): TGTGCCAGCAGTCTCCGACAGATAGCAACTAATGAAAAACTGTTTTTT.

This sequence joins TRBV5-1 and TRBJ1-3; 8 nucleotides agree with TRBD1. V was clipped by 5 bases and J by 0 bases; unmatched bases: 4. Germline CDR1 SGHRS, CDR2 YFSETQ. The CDR3 is made up of 15 amino acids. Here the CDR3 reads CASRYRGDSGNTIYF. In nucleotides, the CDR3 is TGCGCCAGCAGGTACAGGGGGGACTCTGGAAACACCATATATTTT.

The V gene is TRBV2, the J gene TRBJ1-5; 7 bases align to TRBD1. CDR1 is SNHLY and CDR2 is FYNNEI in the germline V gene. Trimming removed 1 base from V and 4 bases from J; junction bases left unmatched: 4. This CDR3 contains 15 residues. In DNA form, the CDR3 reads TGTGCCAGCAGTGAAGTCCCGGGACAGAATCAGCCCCAGCATTTT. It is translated as CASSEVPGQNQPQHF.

V and J are TRBV30 and TRBJ1-2; TRBD1 matches at 9 bases. This CDR3 is built from 15 residues. The junction had 10 bases not matched to a gene; V was cut back by 3 bases and J by 5 bases. CDR1 and CDR2 from the germline V gene are GTSNPN and SVGIG (reference sequence). CDR3 sequence (DNA): TGTGCCTGGAGCCCCACCAGGACAGGGGAGTATGGCTACACCTTC. Translation: CAWSPTRTGEYGYTF.

The chain couples TRBV19 to TRBJ1-5; TRBD1 matches at 10 bases. Germline CDR1 and CDR2: LNHDA and SQIVND (reference sequence). This CDR3 contains 14 residues. With V trimmed by 7 bases and J by 2 bases, 2 bases remained unmatched. The CDR3: CASTGTGGNQPQHF. CDR3 nucleotides: TGTGCCAGTACCGGGACAGGGGGCAATCAGCCCCAGCATTTT.

This clone has a single count. V is TRBV9 and J is TRBJ2-1, with 11 positions matching TRBD2. V gave up 3 bases and J gave up 3 bases; unmatched junction bases: 11. This CDR3 comprises 18 residues. Germline CDR1 and CDR2: SGDLS and YYNGEE. CDR3 nucleotides: TGTGCCAGCAGCGCCCTAGCGGGAGGCCAACTCGGCTACAATGAGCAGTTCTTC. This sequence encodes CASSALAGGQLGYNEQFF.

This chain links TRBV4-2 with TRBJ2-5; 10 bases are a match to TRBD1. After removal of 4 bases from V and 4 bases from J, the junction contained 3 bases not matched to a gene. The CDR3 length is 14 residues. The germline V gene encodes CDR1 LGHNA and CDR2 YNFKEQ. The CDR3 sequence is CASSPGDRGETQYF. In nucleotides, the CDR3 is TGTGCCAGCAGCCCCGGGGACAGGGGAGAGACCCAGTACTTC.

The chain joins TRBV27 to TRBJ2-1; D may be TRBD2 (6 bases). Germline V gene data show CDR1 as MNHEY and CDR2 as SMNVEV (reference sequence). This CDR3 has 15 amino acids. V was cut by 6 bases and J by 8 bases, with 20 bases left in between. CDR3: CASREGAPGRHEQFF. The CDR3 DNA sequence: TGTGCCAGCAGGGAGGGAGCCCCCGGCCGCCATGAGCAGTTCTTC.

This clone turned up a few times. Other DNA sequences from this sample encode an identical CDR3 as well. The chain uses TRBV27 and TRBJ1-5; 7 positions match TRBD1. CDR1 MNHEY and CDR2 SMNVEV come from the germline V gene (reference sequence). V gave up 5 bases and J gave up 1 base; unmatched junction bases: 5. The CDR3 covers 15 residues. CDR3 protein: CASSLQGQSNQPQHF. DNA for the CDR3: TGTGCCAGCAGTCTACAGGGGCAAAGCAATCAGCCCCAGCATTTT.

This sequence joins TRBV2 and TRBJ1-1; a weak D match, TRBD1 (6 bases). The CDR3 contains 14 residues. Per the germline V gene, CDR1 is SNHLY and CDR2 is FYNNEI. V lost 2 bases and J lost 0, with 7 bases in between. The CDR3 is CASSETGLNTEAFF. In DNA form, the CDR3 reads TGTGCCAGCAGTGAAACAGGGTTGAACACTGAAGCTTTCTTT. Full variable domain (remainder filled in from reference TRBV2 and TRBJ1-1): EPEVTQTPSHQVTQMGQEVILRCVPISNHLYFYWYRQILGQKVEFLVSFYNNEISEKSEIFDDQFSVERPDGSNFTLKIRSTKLEDSAMYFCASSETGLNTEAFFGQGTRLTVV.

The genes are TRBV5-5 and TRBJ2-5, with TRBD1 identical over 7 bases. J gave up 5 bases and V 6 bases, and 7 bases lay outside the gene matches. Germline values: CDR1 SGHKS, CDR2 YYEKEE (reference sequence). The CDR3 spans 13 residues. The CDR3 sequence is CASNDRVVETQYF. CDR3 DNA: TGTGCCAGCAACGACAGGGTAGTTGAGACCCAGTACTTC.

The chain joins TRBV30 to TRBJ1-1; the match to TRBD1 covers 9 bases. The CDR3 runs to 16 residues. Germline V gene lookup returns CDR1 GTSNPN and CDR2 SVGIG (reference sequence). J was trimmed by 3 bases and V by 2 bases; bases with no gene match: 10. The CDR3 bases are TGTGCCTGGAGTACCCCCGGGACAGGGAGGGACACTGAAGCTTTCTTT. Encoded protein: CAWSTPGTGRDTEAFF.

The chain combines TRBV5-6 with TRBJ2-1, with a tentative D call TRBD1 (6 bases). The CDR3 spans 14 residues. CDR1 is SGHDT and CDR2 is YYEEEE in the germline V gene. V lost 2 bases and J 10 bases, leaving 16 bases between the germline ends. This CDR3 reads CASSFGQGLEEQFF. The CDR3 coding sequence is TGTGCCAGCAGCTTCGGCCAGGGGTTGGAGGAGCAGTTCTTC.

The genes are TRBV5-1 and TRBJ2-5; 13 nucleotides match TRBD2. V was clipped by 4 bases and J by 5 bases; unmatched bases: 8. This CDR3 region has 16 residues. Looked up from germline, CDR1 is SGHRS and CDR2 is YFSETQ. CDR3 nucleotides: TGCGCCAGCAGCCCACAGGGACTAGCGGGATTGGAGACCCAGTACTTC. Its translation: CASSPQGLAGLETQYF.

This clone was found once. The chain uses TRBV4-2 and TRBJ2-3; D possibly corresponds to TRBD1 (6 bases). Trimming cost V 8 bases and J 0 bases, with 15 bases left between them. The V gene's germline CDR1 is LGHNA and CDR2 YNFKEQ. This CDR3 is built from 15 residues. Here the CDR3 reads CASPLDRSSTDTQYF. In nucleotides, the CDR3 is TGTGCCAGCCCCCTCGACAGGTCTAGCACAGATACGCAGTATTTT.

The rearrangement uses TRBV5-5 and TRBJ2-2; 7 bases are a match to TRBD1. The CDR3 contains 17 residues. Per germline, CDR1 SGHKS and CDR2 YYEKEE (reference sequence). V was pared by 1 base and J by 3 bases, with 9 bases of the junction left unmatched. CDR3 protein: CASSLNPGQSHTGELFF. Written as DNA, the CDR3 is TGTGCCAGCAGCTTGAACCCGGGACAGTCTCACACCGGGGAGCTGTTTTTT.

The chain recombines TRBV27 with TRBJ2-7; 7 nucleotides agree with TRBD1. The germline gives CDR1 MNHEY, CDR2 SMNVEV (reference sequence). The CDR3 length is 14 residues. After removal of 5 bases from V and 2 bases from J, the junction contained 6 bases not matched to a gene. Here the CDR3 DNA reads TGTGCCAGCAGTGAGTCGGACAGGACCTACGAGCAGTACTTC. Translated, it gives CASSESDRTYEQYF.

V usage is TRBV6-6 and J usage is TRBJ2-5; the match to TRBD1 covers 8 bases. CDR1 is MNHNY and CDR2 is SVGAGI in the germline V gene (reference sequence). J gave up 1 base and V 8 bases, and 9 bases lay outside the gene matches. The CDR3 loop spans 15 amino acids. The CDR3 coding sequence is TGTGCCAGCGAAAATTCGGGGACAGGCCAAGAGACCCAGTACTTC. It is translated as CASENSGTGQETQYF.

The chain is built from TRBV7-3 and TRBJ2-7; 10 nucleotides match TRBD1. Germline CDR1 SGHTA, CDR2 FQGTGA. The CDR3 covers 15 residues. V gave up 3 bases and J gave up 0 bases; unmatched junction bases: 2. The CDR3 DNA is TGTGCCAGCAGCTTGGGACAGGGGAGCTCCTACGAGCAGTACTTC. Amino acids: CASSLGQGSSYEQYF.

The chain uses TRBV27 and TRBJ2-7; D is unresolved. Per germline, CDR1 MNHEY and CDR2 SMNVEV (reference sequence). The CDR3 has 14 amino acids. With 2 bases removed from V and 3 bases from J, the gap between germline ends came to 11 bases. The CDR3: CASSLGYRDYEQYF. In DNA, the CDR3 is TGTGCCAGCAGTTTAGGGTACAGAGACTACGAGCAGTACTTC.

The V gene is TRBV7-9, the J gene TRBJ2-7; D is uncertain. V lost 5 bases and J lost 2, with 13 bases in between. This CDR3 has 14 residues. Per the germline V gene, CDR1 is SEHNR and CDR2 is FQNEAQ (reference sequence). CDR3 amino acids: CASSPPTSTYEQYF. The DNA for the CDR3 is TGTGCCAGCAGCCCCCCAACTTCGACCTACGAGCAGTACTTC.

This clone is a singleton in its sample. The chain links TRBV5-1 to TRBJ1-1; D unclear. The CDR3 loop spans 13 amino acids. CDR1 is SGHRS, CDR2 YFSETQ, per germline. V was clipped by 0 bases and J by 0 bases, with 3 bases between them. CDR3 nucleotides: TGCGCCAGCAGCTTGGCGGTGAACACTGAAGCTTTCTTT. It is translated as CASSLAVNTEAFF.

The chain combines TRBV2 with TRBJ2-5; 14 bases match TRBD2. The CDR3 runs 15 residues. V trimming: 6 bases; J trimming: 5 bases; junction bases outside the gene matches: 5. In germline, CDR1 is SNHLY, CDR2 FYNNEI. CDR3 nucleotides: TGTGCCAGCAGGACTAGCGGGGGGGCTTGGGAGACCCAGTACTTC. This encodes CASRTSGGAWETQYF.

A single count supports this clone. The junction and the germline gene differ at one end; a read error may be behind it. The chain is built from TRBV7-6 and TRBJ2-1; tentative D call: TRBD2 (6 bases). The length of the CDR3 is 15 residues. The germline V gene has CDR1 SGHVS and CDR2 FNYEAQ. The CDR3 is CASSLARSSGNEQFF. For the CDR3, the DNA is TGTGCCAGCAGCCTAGCTCGGTCGAGCGGGAATGAGCAGTTCTTC.

V gene TRBV4-2 combines with J gene TRBJ2-3; 8 bases map to TRBD2. This CDR3 comprises 15 residues. Germline V gene data show CDR1 as LGHNA and CDR2 as YNFKEQ. After removal of 1 base from V and 0 bases from J, the junction contained 0 bases not matched to a gene. This CDR3 is CASSQGGGSTDTQYF. CDR3 in DNA: TGTGCCAGCAGCCAAGGCGGGGGGAGCACAGATACGCAGTATTTT.